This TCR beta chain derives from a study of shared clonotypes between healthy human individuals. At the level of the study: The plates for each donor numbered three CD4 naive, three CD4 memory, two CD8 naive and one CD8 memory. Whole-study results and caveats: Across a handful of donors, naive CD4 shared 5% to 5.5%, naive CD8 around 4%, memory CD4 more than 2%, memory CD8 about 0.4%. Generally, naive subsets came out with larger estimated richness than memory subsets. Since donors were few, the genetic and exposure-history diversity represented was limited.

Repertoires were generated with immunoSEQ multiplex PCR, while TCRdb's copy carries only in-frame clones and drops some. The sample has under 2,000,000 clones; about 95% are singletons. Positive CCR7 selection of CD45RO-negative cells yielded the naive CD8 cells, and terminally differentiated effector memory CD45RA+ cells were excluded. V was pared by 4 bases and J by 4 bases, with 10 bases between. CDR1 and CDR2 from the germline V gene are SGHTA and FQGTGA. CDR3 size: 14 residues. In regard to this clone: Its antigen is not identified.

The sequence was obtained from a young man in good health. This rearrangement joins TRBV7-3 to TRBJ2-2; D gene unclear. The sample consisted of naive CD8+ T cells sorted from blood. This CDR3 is CASSSRGFTGELFF. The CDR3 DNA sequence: TGTGCCAGCAGCTCCCGAGGATTCACCGGGGAGCTGTTTTTT.